Sequencing of this TCR beta chain was carried out in a study of beta chain features in type 1 diabetes. Overall study context: Sorted cells examined across all samples numbered 95 million to 120 million.

This CDR3 is 16 amino acids long. V lost 0 bases and J 8 bases, leaving 19 bases between the germline ends. CDR1 is KGHSH, CDR2 LQKENI, per germline. Investigators reverse transcribed all isolated RNA, so they sequenced expressed TCRB transcripts. Measured with immunoSEQ multiplex PCR; TCRdb has only the in-frame clones, and not every one. The sample carries a few hundred thousand clones, over 8.5% recorded once. The sample consisted of naive CD4+ T cells from blood. The rearrangement uses TRBV18 and TRBJ1-2, with D possibly matching TRBD1 (6 bases). The sequence derives from a woman aged 18 to 35 in good health. This CDR3 reads CASSPPSLGGGRGYTF. The CDR3 bases are TGTGCCAGCTCACCACCGTCTTTAGGGGGGGGCCGAGGCTACACCTTC.